These T cell receptor beta chains were read from a single sample in a study of T cells in Graves' hyperthyroidism and ophthalmopathy. TCRdb called the multiplex PCR reads again in MiXCR, with one record for every CDR3 protein. The data show 540,000 or so distinct CDR3 sequences, 15% to 19% seen once. Sequenced sample: blood. Every receptor here comes from a woman aged 30 to 39 with Graves' hyperthyroidism. Each CDR3 is given with its conserved first and last residue. The order of the fields is V gene, J gene, clone size, D gene, CDR3 DNA, CDR3 protein. The D gene is left open where the match is weak. The size field is filled for only some rows; it gives once, few, many or a size class.

v_gene: TRBV9; j_gene: TRBJ2-2; abundance: few; d_gene: .; CDR3nt: TGTGCCAGCAGCGTAGATTGGGGTGGGGCCAACACCGGGGAGCTGTTTTTT; CDR3aa: CASSVDWGGANTGELFF
v_gene: TRBV2; j_gene: TRBJ2-7; abundance: many; d_gene: .; CDR3nt: TGTGCCAGCAGGCTCGGTTCCTACGAGCAGTACTTC; CDR3aa: CASRLGSYEQYF
v_gene: TRBV9; j_gene: TRBJ2-7; abundance: many; d_gene: .; CDR3nt: TGTGCCAGCAGCGTAGGTGTTTTCTCCTCCTACGAGCAGTACTTC; CDR3aa: CASSVGVFSSYEQYF
v_gene: TRBV12-3/TRBV12-4; j_gene: TRBJ1-5; abundance: few; d_gene: .; CDR3nt: TGTGCCAGCAGTTCCCGAGGGTCGGCTAATCAGCCCCAGCATTTT; CDR3aa: CASSSRGSANQPQHF
v_gene: TRBV12-3/TRBV12-4; j_gene: TRBJ2-1; abundance: many; d_gene: .; CDR3nt: TGTGCCAGCAGTATAGGGAGCGAGCAGTTCTTC; CDR3aa: CASSIGSEQFF
v_gene: TRBV7-8; j_gene: TRBJ2-7; abundance: .; d_gene: .; CDR3nt: TGTGCCAGCAGCTTAGGGACACGGGACGAGCAGTACTTC; CDR3aa: CASSLGTRDEQYF
v_gene: TRBV7-6; j_gene: TRBJ2-7; abundance: many; d_gene: .; CDR3nt: TGTGCCAGCAGCCCAACTAGCCGCGAGCAGTACTTC; CDR3aa: CASSPTSREQYF
v_gene: TRBV30; j_gene: TRBJ1-3; abundance: .; d_gene: .; CDR3nt: TGTGCCTGGAGTGCTGGTCGGGGGCTTGTGTCTGGAAACACCATATATTTT; CDR3aa: CAWSAGRGLVSGNTIYF
v_gene: TRBV7-2; j_gene: TRBJ2-7; abundance: few; d_gene: TRBD2; CDR3nt: TGTGCCAGCAGCTTGCATCCGACTAGCGGAAGCGCTACTTTACTTCTTGAGCAGTACTTC; CDR3aa: CASSLHPTSGSATLLLEQYF
v_gene: TRBV30; j_gene: TRBJ1-2; abundance: many; d_gene: TRBD1; CDR3nt: TGTGCCTGGAGGCCACCTACGACAGGGGGTTTTGGCTACACCTTC; CDR3aa: CAWRPPTTGGFGYTF
v_gene: TRBV7-9; j_gene: TRBJ2-3; abundance: few; d_gene: .; CDR3nt: TGTACCAGCAGCTCCAGGCCGGCGGGACACCCAACAAGGTTCGCGCAGTATTTT; CDR3aa: CTSSSRPAGHPTRFAQYF
v_gene: TRBV4-1; j_gene: TRBJ1-1; abundance: .; d_gene: .; CDR3nt: TGCGCCAGCAGCCAATGGGAAGGGAACACTGAAGCTTTCTTT; CDR3aa: CASSQWEGNTEAFF
v_gene: TRBV15; j_gene: TRBJ2-5; abundance: .; d_gene: .; CDR3nt: TGTGCCACCAGCGGAAAGCCCGGGTGGCAGGAGACCCAGTACTTC; CDR3aa: CATSGKPGWQETQYF
v_gene: TRBV5-1; j_gene: TRBJ2-7; abundance: few; d_gene: TRBD1; CDR3nt: TGCGCCAGCAGCGCTACCACTGGGACAGCGCGCGAGCAGTACTTC; CDR3aa: CASSATTGTAREQYF
v_gene: TRBV27; j_gene: TRBJ2-7; abundance: few; d_gene: .; CDR3nt: TGTGCCTCCAGGCTAATAGCGGAGGGTTACGAGCAGTACTTC; CDR3aa: CASRLIAEGYEQYF
v_gene: TRBV10-3; j_gene: TRBJ1-5; abundance: .; d_gene: TRBD1; CDR3nt: TGTGCCATCAGTGATCATCTTGGACTCGTACAGGGGGCTGATCAGCCCCAGCATTTT; CDR3aa: CAISDHLGLVQGADQPQHF
v_gene: TRBV4-2; j_gene: TRBJ2-1; abundance: few; d_gene: .; CDR3nt: TGTGCCAGCAGCCCCGGAGTTGGTGAGCAGTTCTTC; CDR3aa: CASSPGVGEQFF
v_gene: TRBV5-1; j_gene: TRBJ2-7; abundance: .; d_gene: .; CDR3nt: TGCGCCAGCAGCTTTGGATTTGACGAGCAGTACTTC; CDR3aa: CASSFGFDEQYF
v_gene: TRBV5-1; j_gene: TRBJ2-5; abundance: .; d_gene: .; CDR3nt: TGCGCCAGCAGCTCGACCGCCGTGGGAACAGGGTCCCAAGAGACCCAGTACTTC; CDR3aa: CASSSTAVGTGSQETQYF
v_gene: TRBV12-3/TRBV12-4; j_gene: TRBJ1-2; abundance: few; d_gene: .; CDR3nt: TGTGCCAGCAGCCCTGACGGAGTAGTGTATGGCTACACCTTC; CDR3aa: CASSPDGVVYGYTF